This paragraph covers one TCR beta chain sequence. The CDR3 length is 15 residues. Germline assignment: CDR1 SGHAT and CDR2 FQNNGV. J gave up 0 bases and V 4 bases, and 5 bases lay outside the gene matches. This sample was included in a study of shared clonotypes between healthy human individuals. TCRdb's table, derived via immunoSEQ multiplex PCR, lists solely in-frame clones and lacks some. Of about 510,000 clones listed, 90% to 96% are singletons. The rearrangement links TRBV11-2 to TRBJ1-1, with TRBD1 identical over 7 bases. The sample was naive CD4+ T cells sorted from blood. Subset described: CD45RA+ positively selected. This TCR was sampled from a woman aged 25 to 39 in good health. The CDR3 is CASSSTGRMNTEAFF. CDR3 DNA: TGTGCCAGCAGCTCGACAGGGAGGATGAACACTGAAGCTTTCTTT.